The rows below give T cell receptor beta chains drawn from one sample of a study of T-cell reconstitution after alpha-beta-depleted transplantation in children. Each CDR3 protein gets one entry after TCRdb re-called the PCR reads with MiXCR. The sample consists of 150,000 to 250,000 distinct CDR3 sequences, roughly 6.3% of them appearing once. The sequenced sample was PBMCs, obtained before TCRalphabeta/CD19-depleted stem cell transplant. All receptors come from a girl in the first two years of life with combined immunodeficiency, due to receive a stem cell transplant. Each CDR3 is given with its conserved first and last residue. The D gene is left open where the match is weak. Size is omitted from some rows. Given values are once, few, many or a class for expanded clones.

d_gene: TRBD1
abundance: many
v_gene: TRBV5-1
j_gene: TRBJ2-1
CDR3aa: CASSLNGQGRLGYNEQFF
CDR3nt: TGCGCCAGCAGCTTGAATGGACAGGGTAGGTTGGGATACAATGAGCAGTTCTTC

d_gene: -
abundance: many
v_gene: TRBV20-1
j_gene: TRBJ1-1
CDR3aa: CSAQTQEPLYTEAFF
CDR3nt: TGCAGTGCCCAAACACAGGAACCTCTTTACACTGAAGCTTTCTTT

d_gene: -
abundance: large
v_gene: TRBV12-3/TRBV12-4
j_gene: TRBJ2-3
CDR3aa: CASRLTGWDTQYF
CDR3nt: TGTGCCAGCAGATTGACTGGGTGGGATACGCAGTATTTT

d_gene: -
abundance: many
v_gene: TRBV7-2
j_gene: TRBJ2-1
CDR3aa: CASSFVVYNEQFF
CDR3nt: TGTGCCAGCAGCTTTGTGGTATACAATGAGCAGTTCTTC

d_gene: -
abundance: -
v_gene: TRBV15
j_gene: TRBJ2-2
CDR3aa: CATSSSGGSTGELFF
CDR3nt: TGTGCCACCAGCAGTAGTGGGGGAAGTACCGGGGAGCTGTTTTTT

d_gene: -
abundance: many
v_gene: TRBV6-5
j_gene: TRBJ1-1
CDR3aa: CASSNSRRVRVNTEAFF
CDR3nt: TGTGCCAGCAGTAACTCTAGGCGGGTCAGGGTAAACACTGAAGCTTTCTTT

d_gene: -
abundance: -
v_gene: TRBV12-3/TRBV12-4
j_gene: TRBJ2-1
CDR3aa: CARGLGGYNEQFF
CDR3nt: TGTGCCAGGGGATTGGGGGGATACAATGAGCAGTTCTTC

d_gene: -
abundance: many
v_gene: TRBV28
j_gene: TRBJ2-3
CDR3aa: CASSLQGYGNYPTPTDTQYF
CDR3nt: TGTGCCAGCAGTTTACAGGGATACGGAAACTATCCGACCCCCACAGATACGCAGTATTTT

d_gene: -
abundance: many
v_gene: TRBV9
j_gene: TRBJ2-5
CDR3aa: CASSSSGPYQETQYF
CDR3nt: TGTGCCAGCAGCTCTTCTGGACCTTACCAAGAGACCCAGTACTTC

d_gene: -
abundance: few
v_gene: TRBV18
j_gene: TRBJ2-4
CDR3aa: CASSPGRAKNIQYF
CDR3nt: TGTGCCAGCTCACCAGGGCGAGCCAAAAACATTCAGTACTTC

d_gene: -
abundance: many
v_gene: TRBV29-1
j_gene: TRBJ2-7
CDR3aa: CSVSDPRQSSYEQYF
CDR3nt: TGCAGCGTTTCCGACCCCCGACAGTCCTCCTACGAGCAGTACTTC

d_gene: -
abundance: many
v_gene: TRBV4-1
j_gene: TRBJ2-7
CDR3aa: CASSHGHSSVRSSYEQYF
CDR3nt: TGCGCCAGCAGCCATGGCCACAGCTCTGTACGAAGCTCCTACGAGCAGTACTTC

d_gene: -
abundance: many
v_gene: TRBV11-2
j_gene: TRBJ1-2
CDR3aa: CASSFGYLANYGYTF
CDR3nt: TGTGCCAGCAGCTTTGGATACCTAGCTAACTATGGCTACACCTTC

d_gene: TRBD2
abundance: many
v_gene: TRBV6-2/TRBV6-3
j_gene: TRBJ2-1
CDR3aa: CASSYWREFNEQFF
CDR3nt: TGTGCCAGCAGTTATTGGCGGGAGTTTAATGAGCAGTTCTTC

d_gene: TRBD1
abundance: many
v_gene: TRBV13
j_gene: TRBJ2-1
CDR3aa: CASSLYGDRADNEQFF
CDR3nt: TGTGCCAGCAGCTTGTACGGGGACAGGGCTGACAATGAGCAGTTCTTC

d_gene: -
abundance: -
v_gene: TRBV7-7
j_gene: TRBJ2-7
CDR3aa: CASSLGGEGYEQYF
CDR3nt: TGTGCTAGCAGCTTAGGCGGAGAGGGTTACGAGCAGTACTTC

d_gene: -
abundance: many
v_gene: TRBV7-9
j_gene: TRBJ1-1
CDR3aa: CASSGIGLGNTEAFF
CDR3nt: TGTGCCAGCAGCGGCATCGGGTTGGGGAACACTGAAGCTTTCTTT

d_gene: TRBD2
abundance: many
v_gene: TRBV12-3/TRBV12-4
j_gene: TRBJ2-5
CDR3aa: CASSARIAGGPQETQYF
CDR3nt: TGTGCCAGCAGTGCCAGAATAGCGGGGGGCCCACAAGAGACCCAGTACTTC

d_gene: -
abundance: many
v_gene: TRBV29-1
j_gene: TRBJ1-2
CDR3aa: CSVAANGYTF
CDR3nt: TGCAGCGTTGCAGCAAATGGCTACACCTTC

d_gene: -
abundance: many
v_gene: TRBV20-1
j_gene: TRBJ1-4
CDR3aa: CSAPYSGSNEKLFF
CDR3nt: TGCAGTGCTCCTTACAGTGGGTCTAATGAAAAACTGTTTTTT

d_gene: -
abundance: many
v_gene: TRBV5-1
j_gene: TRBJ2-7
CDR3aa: CASSFDSFYEQYF
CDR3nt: TGCGCCAGCAGCTTTGACAGCTTTTACGAGCAGTACTTC

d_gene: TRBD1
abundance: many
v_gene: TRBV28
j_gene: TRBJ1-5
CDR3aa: CASSQSGTVQPQHF
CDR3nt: TGTGCCAGCAGTCAAAGCGGGACAGTTCAGCCCCAGCATTTT

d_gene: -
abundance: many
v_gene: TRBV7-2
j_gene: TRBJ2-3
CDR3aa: CASSFGVVGTDTQYF
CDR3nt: TGTGCCAGCAGCTTCGGTGTAGTGGGAACAGATACGCAGTATTTT

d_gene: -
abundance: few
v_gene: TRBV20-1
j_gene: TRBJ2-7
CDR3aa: CSASGGMEYEQYF
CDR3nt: TGCAGTGCTAGTGGAGGGATGGAGTACGAGCAGTACTTC

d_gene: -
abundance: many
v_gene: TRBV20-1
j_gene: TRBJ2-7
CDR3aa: CSARGIYSGGPSFNEQYF
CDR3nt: TGCAGTGCTAGAGGAATCTACTCCGGAGGGCCCTCTTTTAACGAGCAGTACTTC

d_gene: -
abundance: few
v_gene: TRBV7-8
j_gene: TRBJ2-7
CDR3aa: CASSKGRIYEQYF
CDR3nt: TGTGCCAGCAGCAAAGGACGGATATACGAGCAGTACTTC

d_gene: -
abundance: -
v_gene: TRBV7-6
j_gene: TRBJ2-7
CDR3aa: CASSSSSPRGSYEQYF
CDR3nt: TGTGCCAGCAGCTCCTCCTCACCCCGGGGATCCTACGAGCAGTACTTC

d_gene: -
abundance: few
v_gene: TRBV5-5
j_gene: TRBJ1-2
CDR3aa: CASSQVRAHYGYTF
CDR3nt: TGTGCCAGCAGCCAGGTCCGGGCTCACTATGGCTACACCTTC

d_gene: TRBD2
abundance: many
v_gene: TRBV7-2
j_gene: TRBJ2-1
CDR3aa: CASSSRGLAGYNEQFF
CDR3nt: TGTGCCAGCAGCTCTCGAGGTCTAGCGGGATACAATGAGCAGTTCTTC

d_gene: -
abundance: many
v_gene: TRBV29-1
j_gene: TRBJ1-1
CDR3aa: CSVEGFSGTEAFF
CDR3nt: TGCAGCGTGGAAGGGTTTTCGGGCACTGAAGCTTTCTTT

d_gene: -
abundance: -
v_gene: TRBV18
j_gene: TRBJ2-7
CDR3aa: CASSPKERTILLRSYEQYF
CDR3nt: TGTGCCAGCTCACCAAAGGAGAGGACTATCCTCCTCCGCTCCTACGAGCAGTACTTC

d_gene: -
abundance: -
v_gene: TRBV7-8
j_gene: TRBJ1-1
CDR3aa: CASSSLPLTGPWDTEAFF
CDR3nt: TGTGCCAGCAGCTCCCTACCTCTGACAGGACCATGGGACACTGAAGCTTTCTTT

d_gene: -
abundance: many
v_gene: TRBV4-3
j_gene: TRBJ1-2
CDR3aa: CASSQDPADTPITYGYTF
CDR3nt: TGCGCCAGCAGCCAAGATCCGGCGGACACTCCTATTACTTATGGCTACACCTTC

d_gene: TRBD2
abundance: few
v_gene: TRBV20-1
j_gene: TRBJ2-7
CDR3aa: CSARQAGNYYEQYF
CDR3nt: TGCAGTGCTCGTCAAGCGGGGAACTACTACGAGCAGTACTTC

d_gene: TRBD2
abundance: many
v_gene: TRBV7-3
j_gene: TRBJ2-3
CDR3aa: CASSLTGGGATDTQYF
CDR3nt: TGTGCCAGCAGCTTAACCGGCGGGGGGGCCACAGATACGCAGTATTTT

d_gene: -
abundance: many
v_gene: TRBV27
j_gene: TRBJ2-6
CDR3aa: CASSLSGGGIASGANVLTF
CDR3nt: TGTGCCAGCAGTTTATCCGGTGGGGGGATTGCCTCTGGGGCCAACGTCCTGACTTTC

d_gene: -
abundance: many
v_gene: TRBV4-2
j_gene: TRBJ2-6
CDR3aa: CASSQDGIGSGANVLTF
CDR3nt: TGTGCCAGCAGCCAAGATGGGATAGGGTCTGGGGCCAACGTCCTGACTTTC

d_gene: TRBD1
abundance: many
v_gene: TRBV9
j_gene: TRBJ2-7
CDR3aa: CASSGGQGVPYEQYF
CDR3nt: TGTGCCAGCAGCGGAGGACAGGGGGTCCCCTACGAGCAGTACTTC

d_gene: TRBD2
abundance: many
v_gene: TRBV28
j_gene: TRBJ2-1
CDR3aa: CASSFTSIAGEEFF
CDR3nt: TGTGCCAGCAGTTTTACAAGTATAGCGGGGGAGGAGTTCTTC

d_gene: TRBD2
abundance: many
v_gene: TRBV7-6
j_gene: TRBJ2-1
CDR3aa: CASSLDTGLAGGTYNEQFF
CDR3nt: TGTGCCAGCAGCTTAGATACGGGACTAGCGGGAGGAACCTACAATGAGCAGTTCTTC